One and the same sample provided the 2 T cell receptor beta chains below, sequenced in a study of T cell responses to AZD1222 COVID-19 vaccine. Using immunoSEQ multiplex PCR, the repertoire was profiled, and TCRdb retains in-frame clones only, with some absent. In the table there are roughly 150,000 clones, 85% to 95% of which are singletons. The starting material was peripheral blood, obtained on day 0 of AZD1222 vaccination. The source is an adult in good health.

A remark on this clone: Other DNA sequences from this sample encode an identical CDR3 as well. This chain uses TRBV6-1 with TRBJ1-4; TRBD1 matches at 8 bases. J was trimmed by 6 bases and V by 4 bases; bases with no gene match: 10. Per the germline V gene, CDR1 is MNHNS and CDR2 is SASEGT. The CDR3 length is 16 residues. Written as DNA, the CDR3 is TGTGCCAGCAGTGCCTCGAACAGGGGGGAGGATGAAAAACTGTTTTTT. Amino acid sequence: CASSASNRGEDEKLFF.

This chain's CDR3 is CASSMTGTTSTDTQYF. CDR3 in DNA: TGTGCCAGTAGTATGACCGGGACAACTAGCACAGATACGCAGTATTTT. The genes are TRBV19 and TRBJ2-3, with a weak D call TRBD1 (6 bases). Germline-derived CDR1 and CDR2 are LNHDA and SQIVND (reference sequence). V gave up 3 bases and J gave up 0 bases, with 13 bases separating them. This CDR3 region has 16 residues.